Following are 22 T cell receptor beta chains from one sample sequenced in a study of vaccination effects on CD4 cells after COVID-19. Their target antigens are unknown. Antigen-specific CD4+ T cell clonotypes were called by their expansion after viral peptide-pool culture in ViraFEST. Having been cultured for roughly 10 days, the cells underwent CD4+ T cell isolation. Participants were vaccinated with two doses of either the BNT162b2 or mRNA-1273 vaccine. Data came from immunoSEQ multiplex PCR; TCRdb stores just in-frame clones and leaves some out. The repertoire consists of around 46,000 clones, with nearly 75% occurring once and the leading ten covering over 12%. Here the sequenced sample was CD4+ T cells from PBMCs cultured with HCoV-OC43 spike peptides, taken after COVID-19 vaccination. Specified subset: HCoV-OC43 spike overlapping peptide pool stimulation. The receptor source for this set is a human donor who received a COVID-19 vaccine.

The chain uses TRBV6-1 and TRBJ1-2; 7 bases line up with TRBD1. This CDR3 has 14 residues. Germline CDR1 and CDR2: MNHNS and SASEGT. V shed 2 bases and J 4 bases; nucleotides not matched to a gene: 4. The chain's CDR3 is CASSEQGVGYGYTF. Here the CDR3 DNA reads TGTGCCAGCAGTGAACAGGGGGTCGGCTATGGCTACACCTTC.

This chain connects TRBV3-1 (or the pseudogene TRBV3-2) to TRBJ2-7, with D hard to call. The CDR3 is made up of 15 amino acids. Germline V gives CDR1 LGHDT, CDR2 YNNKEL (reference sequence). The V and J ends lost 0 bases and 2 bases respectively, with 11 bases between them. The CDR3: CASSQDSQNPYEQYF. The DNA for the CDR3 is TGTGCCAGCAGCCAAGATAGTCAGAACCCCTACGAGCAGTACTTC.

The chain employs TRBV6-5 and TRBJ1-5; D remains unclear. CDR1 and CDR2 from the germline V gene are MNHEY and SVGAGI. The CDR3 is 13 amino acids. Trimming stripped 6 bases from V and 0 bases from J, with 6 bases between. The CDR3 protein is CASRQYSNQPQHF. The CDR3 nucleotides read TGTGCCAGCAGGCAGTATAGCAATCAGCCCCAGCATTTT.

The rearrangement uses TRBV11-3 and TRBJ2-1; 10 positions agree with TRBD2. The J segment lost 4 bases and the V segment lost 0 bases, leaving 0 bases of the junction unmatched. Germline CDR1 and CDR2: SGHNT and YENEEA. The CDR3 covers 15 residues. CDR3 residues: CASSLEAGGYNEQFF. The CDR3 DNA reads as TGTGCCAGCAGCTTAGAAGCGGGAGGGTACAATGAGCAGTTCTTC.

V usage is TRBV19 and J usage is TRBJ2-2, with 10 bases identical to TRBD1. CDR3 length equals 15 residues. Germline CDR1 reads LNHDA; CDR2 reads SQIVND (reference sequence). V was clipped by 5 bases and J by 4 bases; unmatched bases: 4. Here the CDR3 DNA reads TGTGCCAGTAGTTCCGGGACAGGGGTCACCGGGGAGCTGTTTTTT. Protein sequence: CASSSGTGVTGELFF.

The rearrangement joins TRBV7-6 to TRBJ2-7; the match to TRBD2 covers 10 bases. The ends lost 1 base at V and 4 bases at J; junction bases unmatched: 7. The CDR3 loop spans 16 amino acids. Germline CDR1 is SGHVS and CDR2 is FNYEAQ. The CDR3 nucleotides read TGTGCCAGCAGCTTAGGGGCCTTAGCGGGGGGTTACGAGCAGTACTTC. Translating it yields CASSLGALAGGYEQYF.

This rearrangement joins TRBV5-5 to TRBJ2-1; 7 bases line up with TRBD2. The length of the CDR3 is 16 residues. Germline V gene lookup returns CDR1 SGHKS and CDR2 YYEKEE (reference sequence). V trimming: 4 bases; J trimming: 3 bases; junction bases outside the gene matches: 10. The CDR3 region has the DNA TGTGCCAGCAGCCCACCTGGGAGCGGGATCTACAATGAGCAGTTCTTC. Protein sequence: CASSPPGSGIYNEQFF.

The rearrangement links TRBV18 to TRBJ2-1, with D tentatively TRBD1 (6 bases). From germline, CDR1 is KGHSH and CDR2 LQKENI. The germline V and J ends were trimmed by 3 bases and 1 base, with 10 bases remaining between them. The CDR3 covers 15 residues. In DNA form, the CDR3 reads TGTGCCAGCTCACCGGACAGTAAGTCCTACAATGAGCAGTTCTTC. It translates to CASSPDSKSYNEQFF.

The V and J genes are TRBV6-5 and TRBJ2-7; no firm D call. V dropped 6 bases and J dropped 4 bases, with 16 bases sitting between them. The CDR3 totals 14 residues. Germline V gene sequence: CDR1 MNHEY, CDR2 SVGAGI. The CDR3 loop reads CASRRTATSYEQYF. The CDR3 DNA follows: TGTGCCAGCAGGAGGACCGCGACCTCATACGAGCAGTACTTC.

This clone has more than one count but fewer than ten. This chain connects TRBV6-5 to TRBJ2-2; D is unresolved. There are 11 residues in the CDR3. Trimming removed 7 bases at V and 8 bases at J, with 8 bases between. Germline-derived CDR1 and CDR2 are MNHEY and SVGAGI. In nucleotides, the CDR3 is TGTGCCAGCACCAAGGAGGGGGAGCTGTTTTTT. Protein: CASTKEGELFF.

This clone showed up just a few times. The chain combines TRBV27 with TRBJ1-2; unclear D gene. This CDR3 region has 14 residues. V lost 0 bases to trimming and J lost 3 bases, with 8 bases between them. Germline CDR1 reads MNHEY; CDR2 reads SMNVEV (reference sequence). CDR3 bases: TGTGCCAGCAGTTTATCAGGCTCCGACTATGGCTACACCTTC. Amino acid sequence: CASSLSGSDYGYTF.

The chain joins TRBV18 to TRBJ2-5; D is undetermined. Trimming stripped 0 bases from V and 5 bases from J, with 7 bases between. Germline V gene sequence: CDR1 KGHSH, CDR2 LQKENI. This CDR3 comprises 13 residues. CDR3 in DNA: TGTGCCAGCTCACCACCCGTCCGCGAGACCCAGTACTTC. Protein: CASSPPVRETQYF.

In this sample, this clone turned up many times. The chain employs TRBV7-9 and TRBJ2-1, with TRBD2 matching 7 bases. V shed 5 bases and J 8 bases; nucleotides not matched to a gene: 6. Per germline, CDR1 SEHNR and CDR2 FQNEAQ (reference sequence). CDR3 size: 13 residues. The CDR3 loop reads CASSQGLVDEQFF. DNA for the CDR3: TGTGCCAGCAGCCAAGGACTAGTTGATGAGCAGTTCTTC.

The CDR3 DNA sequence: TGTGCCAGCAGTTTATGGGGCGGAGCCTACGAGCAGTACTTC. It encodes CASSLWGGAYEQYF. V usage is TRBV27 and J usage is TRBJ2-7, with a tentative D call TRBD1 (5 bases). CDR3 length equals 14 residues. CDR1 is MNHEY, CDR2 SMNVEV, per germline (reference sequence). V lost 1 base and J 2 bases, leaving 9 bases between the germline ends.

CDR3 nucleotide sequence: TGTGCCAGCAGCCCTCGCTTCGGGACTGAGAACGACGAGCAGTACTTC. Translation: CASSPRFGTENDEQYF. V gene TRBV5-6 combines with J gene TRBJ2-7; D possibly corresponds to TRBD2 (6 bases). The CDR3 has 16 residues. The V gene lost 4 bases and the J gene lost 5 bases, with 22 bases spanning the gap. Looked up from germline, CDR1 is SGHDT and CDR2 is YYEEEE.

Remarks on this clone: Other DNA sequences of this sample code for an identical CDR3. The J gene is TRBJ1-2, the V gene TRBV3-1 (or the pseudogene TRBV3-2), with 7 positions matching TRBD1. The trim removed 1 base at V and 4 bases at J, leaving 3 bases unmatched. Germline V gene data show CDR1 as LGHDT and CDR2 as YNNKEL (reference sequence). This CDR3 comprises 14 residues. CDR3 nucleotides: TGTGCCAGCAGCCAAGGACAGGGTTCCTATGGCTACACCTTC. Amino acid sequence: CASSQGQGSYGYTF.

The chain carries TRBV6-6 and TRBJ1-2, with D perhaps matching TRBD1 (5 bases). The germline CDR1 and CDR2 sequences are MNHNY and SVGAGI (reference sequence). V dropped 2 bases and J dropped 4 bases, with 17 bases sitting between them. This CDR3 region has 16 residues. The CDR3 nucleotides read TGTGCCAGCAGTTACCCGTGGGGGTCCCCCCTCTATGGCTACACCTTC. Residues: CASSYPWGSPLYGYTF.

The CDR3 reads CASSFDSSTDTQYF. CDR3 nucleotide sequence: TGTGCCAGCAGCTTCGACAGTTCCACAGATACGCAGTATTTT. V gene TRBV5-5 combines with J gene TRBJ2-3; maybe TRBD1 (5 bases). Looked up from germline, CDR1 is SGHKS and CDR2 is YYEKEE (reference sequence). Trimming pared 2 bases from V and 2 bases from J, leaving 9 bases between. The CDR3 has 14 amino acids.

The J gene is TRBJ2-1, the V gene TRBV5-4; D possibly corresponds to TRBD2 (6 bases). Per germline, CDR1 SGHNT and CDR2 YYREEE (reference sequence). The V gene lost 1 base and the J gene lost 5 bases, with 19 bases spanning the gap. The CDR3 has 17 amino acids. CDR3 nucleotide sequence: TGTGCCAGCAGCTTGAAAGCGGGCACTAGCTTCCACAATGAGCAGTTCTTC. As protein: CASSLKAGTSFHNEQFF. Full variable domain (missing parts from reference TRBV5-4 and TRBJ2-1): ETGVTQSPTHLIKTRGQQVTLRCSSQSGHNTVSWYQQALGQGPQFIFQYYREEENGRGNFPPRFSGLQFPNYSSELNVNALELDDSALYLCASSLKAGTSFHNEQFFGPGTRLTVL.

The V gene is TRBV7-6, the J gene TRBJ1-3, with D perhaps TRBD1 (5 bases). This CDR3 region has 15 residues. The germline V gene has CDR1 SGHVS and CDR2 FNYEAQ. V lost 5 bases to trimming and J lost 4 bases, with 15 bases between them. CDR3 amino acids: CASSPGRTLGNTIYF. The CDR3 DNA follows: TGTGCCAGCAGCCCGGGCAGGACATTGGGAAACACCATATATTTT.

The chain uses TRBV7-2 and TRBJ2-7; D tentatively fits TRBD1 or TRBD2 (5 bases each). CDR1 and CDR2 from the germline V gene are SGHTA and FQGNSA. This CDR3 is built from 16 residues. V was trimmed by 6 bases and J by 3 bases, leaving 21 bases between them. The CDR3 here is CASRPISYRDGYEQYF. The DNA for the CDR3 is TGTGCCAGCAGACCGATATCCTACCGGGACGGCTACGAGCAGTACTTC.

This clone was found once. The chain uses TRBV7-2 and TRBJ2-6; 9 bases fit TRBD2. Germline lookup yields CDR1 SGHTA and CDR2 FQGNSA. Losses at the gene ends were 2 bases for V and 1 base for J; bases not matched to a gene: 3. This CDR3 is 17 amino acids long. DNA of the CDR3: TGTGCCAGCAGCTTAAGGAGCGGGGGGTCTGGGGCCAACGTCCTGACTTTC. Translating gives CASSLRSGGSGANVLTF.